The next 19 T cell receptor beta chains were all read from a single sample in a study of T cell responses to AZD1222 COVID-19 vaccine. Clones were read by immunoSEQ multiplex PCR, and TCRdb kept only the in-frame ones, dropping some. Of 150,000 or so clones listed, more than 90% are singletons. The source was peripheral blood, collected 28 days after the second AZD1222 dose. The receptors derive from an adult who received the AZD1222 COVID-19 vaccine.

This clone occurred once. This chain links TRBV7-9 with TRBJ2-1; 8 bases are a match to TRBD2. The CDR3 length is 16 residues. Per the germline V gene, CDR1 is SEHNR and CDR2 is FQNEAQ (reference sequence). With 2 bases clipped from V and 9 bases from J, the junction kept 12 bases outside the gene matches. CDR3 nucleotide sequence: TGTGCCAGCAGCTTAAAGGGGACTAGTCGGCCCGGTGAGCAGTTCTTC. As protein: CASSLKGTSRPGEQFF.

The rearrangement uses TRBV6-2 or TRBV6-3 and TRBJ2-3; 9 bases match TRBD1. Germline lookup yields CDR1 MNHEY and CDR2 SVGEGT. CDR3 length: 19 residues. J gave up 3 bases and V 2 bases, and 15 bases lay outside the gene matches. CDR3 in amino acids: CASSYRGPNRGRITDTQYF. The CDR3 nucleotides are TGTGCCAGCAGTTACAGGGGCCCAAACAGGGGGCGTATAACAGATACGCAGTATTTT.

The rearrangement uses TRBV19 and TRBJ1-2, with D possibly being TRBD1 (5 bases). The CDR3 is 14 residues long. CDR1 and CDR2 (germline): LNHDA, SQIVND (reference sequence). V lost 1 base to trimming and J lost 8 bases, with 14 bases between them. The DNA of the CDR3 is TGTGCCAGTAGTATAGCCACTGGGGCCGGCGGCTACACCTTC. Its protein is CASSIATGAGGYTF.

CDR3 sequence: CASSQDPGGNEQFF. CDR3 nucleotides: TGCGCCAGCAGCCAAGATCCCGGAGGGAATGAGCAGTTCTTC. The rearrangement uses TRBV4-1 and TRBJ2-1; D possibly corresponds to TRBD2 (6 bases). Germline V gene data show CDR1 as MGHRA and CDR2 as YSYEKL. V gave up 0 bases and J gave up 7 bases, with 10 bases separating them. The CDR3 consists of 14 residues.

The chain uses TRBV12-3 or TRBV12-4 and TRBJ1-2; a possible D gene is TRBD1 (6 bases). The germline V and J ends were trimmed by 3 bases and 4 bases, with 9 bases remaining between them. The CDR3 has 13 amino acids. The DNA for the CDR3 is TGTGCCAGCAGTTTCGACAGGAGCTATGGCTACACCTTC. Translated: CASSFDRSYGYTF.

This rearrangement joins TRBV12-3 or TRBV12-4 to TRBJ1-6; 8 nucleotides match TRBD1. The CDR3 covers 13 residues. Unmatched junction bases numbered 0, after V lost 6 bases and J lost 5 bases. CDR3 sequence reads: CASRGQDNSPLHF. The CDR3 region has the DNA TGTGCCAGCAGGGGACAGGATAATTCACCCCTCCACTTT.

The genes are TRBV3-1 (or the pseudogene TRBV3-2) and TRBJ1-5; unclear D gene. CDR1 and CDR2 from the germline V gene are LGHDT and YNNKEL (reference sequence). Trimming took 1 base from V and 5 from J, leaving 6 bases between them. The CDR3 length is 13 residues. The CDR3 nucleotides are TGTGCCAGCAGCCAAGTCGGTGATCAGCCCCAGCATTTT. Amino acids: CASSQVGDQPQHF.

This chain connects TRBV19 to TRBJ2-1; no definite D call. CDR3 length equals 15 residues. With 1 base removed from V and 7 bases from J, the gap between germline ends came to 14 bases. Germline CDR1 reads LNHDA; CDR2 reads SQIVND (reference sequence). CDR3 in amino acids: CASSIGSLLGNEQFF. CDR3 in DNA: TGTGCCAGTAGTATAGGGAGCCTCCTAGGTAATGAGCAGTTCTTC.

The chain employs TRBV19 and TRBJ1-5; 7 nucleotides align to TRBD1. The trim removed 11 bases at V and 4 bases at J, leaving 8 bases unmatched. The CDR3 extends over 13 amino acids. CDR1 is LNHDA and CDR2 is SQIVND in the germline V gene (reference sequence). In DNA, the CDR3 is TGTGCCGCCCGACAGGGATCAAATCAGCCCCAGCATTTT. This encodes CAARQGSNQPQHF.

The chain is built from TRBV18 and TRBJ2-2, with 9 bases fitting TRBD1. Germline V gene data show CDR1 as KGHSH and CDR2 as LQKENI. Trimming removed 1 base from V and 4 bases from J; junction bases left unmatched: 7. This CDR3 comprises 17 residues. The chain's CDR3 is CASSPRMPGQGTGELFF. Here the CDR3 DNA reads TGTGCCAGCTCACCACGAATGCCGGGACAGGGCACCGGGGAGCTGTTTTTT. The whole variable domain, filled in from reference TRBV18 and TRBJ2-2, reads NAGVMQNPRHLVRRRGQEARLRCSPMKGHSHVYWYRQLPEEGLKFMVYLQKENIIDESGMPKERFSAEFPKEGPSILRIQQVVRGDSAAYFCASSPRMPGQGTGELFFGEGSRLTVL.

The rearrangement links TRBV4-1 to TRBJ2-5; D gene ambiguous. Germline V gene lookup returns CDR1 MGHRA and CDR2 YSYEKL. V dropped 0 bases and J dropped 3 bases, with 20 bases sitting between them. This CDR3 region has 18 residues. CDR3 nucleotides: TGCGCCAGCAGCCAAGATACGGTCGTTATGGGCGATAAAGAGACCCAGTACTTC. Translation: CASSQDTVVMGDKETQYF.

CDR3 DNA: TGTGCCAGCAGCCCTGACAGAGTTCGGTCACCCCTCCACTTT. Encoded protein: CASSPDRVRSPLHF. The chain uses TRBV7-9 and TRBJ1-6; the D gene is possibly TRBD1 (5 bases). This CDR3 region has 14 residues. Trimming shortened V by 5 bases and J by 10 bases, and 15 bases separated the two germline ends. Germline lookup yields CDR1 SEHNR and CDR2 FQNEAQ (reference sequence).

The J gene is TRBJ2-1, the V gene TRBV11-2; 10 bases match TRBD2. V lost 6 bases, J lost 5 bases, and 7 bases stayed unmatched. Per the germline V gene, CDR1 is SGHAT and CDR2 is FQNNGV. CDR3 length: 15 amino acids. CDR3 sequence (DNA): TGTGCCAGCAGAATCCCGGGACTAGCGAACAATGAGCAGTTCTTC. Amino acid sequence: CASRIPGLANNEQFF.

This rearrangement joins TRBV5-8 to TRBJ1-1; D is uncertain. Germline CDR1 SGHTS, CDR2 YDEGEE. V was trimmed by 4 bases and J by 1 base, leaving 8 bases between them. The CDR3 has 13 residues. CDR3 sequence reads: CASSILANTEAFF. CDR3 bases: TGTGCCAGCAGCATCCTCGCGAACACTGAAGCTTTCTTT.

The gene calls are TRBV27 and TRBJ1-6; D gene uncertain. Looked up from germline, CDR1 is MNHEY and CDR2 is SMNVEV (reference sequence). The CDR3 runs to 19 residues. V was trimmed by 3 bases and J by 6 bases, leaving 24 bases between them. Here the CDR3 DNA reads TGTGCCAGCAGTTTTGGCCCCCAGTCCTCGGTAGTCTTTAATTCACCCCTCCACTTT. The encoded protein is CASSFGPQSSVVFNSPLHF.

This chain uses TRBV28 with TRBJ1-2, with D perhaps matching TRBD1 (5 bases). Germline CDR1 reads MDHEN; CDR2 reads SYDVKM. V was clipped by 3 bases and J by 0 bases, with 20 bases between them. The CDR3 length is 18 residues. CDR3 region: CASSFALLDGASNYGYTF. The CDR3, as DNA: TGTGCCAGCAGTTTCGCCCTCCTGGACGGGGCCTCTAACTATGGCTACACCTTC.

Only a few counts were recorded for this clone. J is TRBJ1-6 and V is TRBV5-6; D is undetermined. Germline V gene data show CDR1 as SGHDT and CDR2 as YYEEEE. CDR3 size: 15 residues. The V and J ends lost 0 bases and 6 bases respectively, with 10 bases between them. CDR3 in DNA: TGTGCCAGCAGCTTGGGGAGGCAGCCTAATTCACCCCTCCACTTT. Amino acid sequence: CASSLGRQPNSPLHF.

The rearrangement joins TRBV5-4 to TRBJ1-2; D may be TRBD1 (6 bases). V was shortened by 5 bases and J by 4 bases, with 18 bases between the two germline ends. This CDR3 is built from 15 residues. CDR1 and CDR2 from the germline V gene are SGHNT and YYREEE (reference sequence). CDR3 amino acids: CASRLRGGGIYGYTF. DNA for the CDR3: TGTGCCAGCAGACTTAGAGGGGGGGGAATCTATGGCTACACCTTC.

The table lists this clone with a count of one. The rearrangement joins TRBV27 to TRBJ2-7, with 7 bases matching TRBD1. Germline lookup yields CDR1 MNHEY and CDR2 SMNVEV (reference sequence). The CDR3 is 12 residues long. Trimming cost V 5 bases and J 3 bases; bases outside gene matches: 1. CDR3 in DNA: TGTGCCAGCAGTCGGGACAGCTACGAGCAGTACTTC. It codes for CASSRDSYEQYF.